These 7 T cell receptor beta chains share one sample of origin, sequenced in a study of shared clonotypes between healthy human individuals. Sequencing used immunoSEQ multiplex PCR; TCRdb keeps in-frame clones, though not all of them. The table has more than 2 million clones, 90% to 95% seen once. Only CD45RO-negative cells positively selected for CCR7 counted as naive CD8 cells, so terminally differentiated effector memory CD45RA+ cells were excluded. Source material: naive CD8+ T cells from PBMCs. The receptors originated from a man aged 18-30 years in good health. Some clones in this sample may be carry-over from other donors' samples.

Concerning this clone itself: This clone may be a read error of a much larger clone one base away. The chain carries TRBV7-6 and TRBJ2-1; D gene ambiguous. CDR3 length: 11 amino acids. From germline, CDR1 is SGHVS and CDR2 FNYEAQ. V was cut by 0 bases and J by 8 bases, with 2 bases left in between. The CDR3 region has the DNA TGTGCCAGCAGCTTAGCGGATGAGCAGTTCTTC. It encodes CASSLADEQFF.

This chain uses TRBV27 with TRBJ1-2; TRBD1 agrees at 12 bases. After removal of 5 bases from V and 7 bases from J, the junction contained 11 bases not matched to a gene. Germline V CDR1 and CDR2: MNHEY, SMNVEV (reference sequence). CDR3 length equals 16 residues. The CDR3 spells CASSGRDRGPLGGYTF. For the CDR3, the DNA is TGTGCCAGCAGTGGCCGGGACAGGGGGCCCCTGGGTGGCTACACCTTC.

The chain employs TRBV13 and TRBJ2-3; no clear D. Germline CDR1 PRHDT, CDR2 FYEKMQ (reference sequence). V gave up 2 bases and J gave up 1 base, with 13 bases separating them. The CDR3 is 16 residues long. In nucleotides, the CDR3 is TGTGCCAGCAGCTTAATTGGTCAGGATGGCACAGATACGCAGTATTTT. Amino acids: CASSLIGQDGTDTQYF.

This clone appeared a single time. The CDR3 region has the DNA TGTGCCAGCAGCTTTCTGGCGGGAGGGAACAATGAGCAGTTCTTC. Translation gives CASSFLAGGNNEQFF. V and J are TRBV7-3 and TRBJ2-1, with TRBD2 identical over 9 bases. J gave up 5 bases and V 3 bases, and 5 bases lay outside the gene matches. The CDR3 extends over 15 amino acids. The germline CDR1 and CDR2 sequences are SGHTA and FQGTGA.

The chain uses TRBV19 and TRBJ2-2, with 8 bases fitting TRBD1. The CDR3 length is 15 residues. Germline lookup yields CDR1 LNHDA and CDR2 SQIVND (reference sequence). V shed 10 bases, J shed 1 base, and the junction held 8 bases outside the gene matches. Written as DNA, the CDR3 is TGTGCCACAGAGGGACAGGATGGGAACACCGGGGAGCTGTTTTTT. Residues: CATEGQDGNTGELFF. The full variable domain, its missing parts supplied by reference TRBV19 and TRBJ2-2, is DGGITQSPKYLFRKEGQNVTLSCEQNLNHDAMYWYRQDPGQGLRLIYYSQIVNDFQKGDIAEGYSVSREKKESFPLTVTSAQKNPTAFYLCATEGQDGNTGELFFGEGSRLTVL.

This clone was recorded once. The J gene is TRBJ1-1, the V gene TRBV27; TRBD1 agrees at 8 bases. The V gene end was trimmed by 8 bases and the J gene end by 7 bases; junction bases not matched to a gene: 12. This CDR3 is 14 amino acids long. The germline gives CDR1 MNHEY, CDR2 SMNVEV (reference sequence). The CDR3 here is CASQIAGGLGEAFF. CDR3 coding DNA: TGTGCCAGCCAAATAGCAGGGGGCCTGGGTGAAGCTTTCTTT.

V gene TRBV10-3 combines with J gene TRBJ1-5; the match to TRBD1 covers 7 bases. Germline CDR1 and CDR2: ENHRY and SYGVKD. After removal of 4 bases from V and 7 bases from J, the junction contained 7 bases not matched to a gene. The CDR3 totals 14 residues. The CDR3: CAISAKGAGQPQHF. In DNA form, the CDR3 reads TGTGCCATCAGTGCAAAGGGGGCGGGACAGCCCCAGCATTTT.